This T cell receptor (beta chain) was documented in a study of blood T cell repertoires in COVID-19. Overall study context: There were acute and convalescent COVID-19 samples, and they came from the United States, Italy and Spain. PBMCs, B-cell-depleted T cells, or T cells provided the cDNA or gDNA that made up the material.

How the authors handled the data: By means of reference gene primer amplification, nucleated cell counts were estimated. Generated by immunoSEQ multiplex PCR, the TCRdb table keeps only in-frame clones and is missing some. From that table come the V and J calls and clone size; the DNA was used to work out D and trimming. Here the sample spans fewer than 150,000 clones, approximately 91% being singletons. Trimming shortened V by 9 bases and J by 9 bases, and 10 bases separated the two germline ends. The germline CDR1 and CDR2 sequences are SGHNT and YYREEE (reference sequence). The CDR3 length is 11 residues.

Sequencing was carried out using peripheral blood. This sequence was found in a man aged 45 to 65 with active or convalescent COVID-19. The chain couples TRBV5-4 to TRBJ1-6; D is perhaps TRBD1 (5 bases). CDR3: CATNGGSPLHF. The CDR3 bases are TGTGCCACAAACGGGGGTTCACCCCTCCACTTT.